The 8 T cell receptor beta chains given below trace back to one sample, sequenced in a study of Graves' ophthalmopathy and Graves' hyperthyroidism. Transcripts of RNA were the source for amplifying TCR beta CDR3 regions. RT-PCR was first run with HTBI primers, then multiplex PCR in a second round. From the multiplex PCR reads, TCRdb called clonotypes with MiXCR, one entry per CDR3 protein. Of 300,000 to 450,000 distinct CDR3 sequences in the sample, 17% were seen once. The material sequenced was peripheral blood. The receptors were sampled from an adult woman with stable Graves' hyperthyroidism.

This clonotype was recorded many times. The rearrangement joins TRBV20-1 to TRBJ2-7; D possibly matches TRBD1 or TRBD2 (5 bases each). CDR1 and CDR2 (germline): DFQATT, SNEGSKA (reference sequence). The CDR3 length is 13 residues. V was trimmed by 0 bases and J by 5 bases, leaving 11 bases between them. The CDR3: CSAREVGRNEQYF. CDR3 in DNA: TGCAGTGCTAGAGAAGTGGGACGAAACGAGCAGTACTTC.

Many counts were recorded for this clonotype. The genes are TRBV27 and TRBJ1-1; 8 positions agree with TRBD1. The CDR3 covers 17 residues. V gave up 1 base and J gave up 5 bases; unmatched junction bases: 12. CDR1 is MNHEY, CDR2 SMNVEV, per germline (reference sequence). The CDR3 DNA reads as TGTGCCAGCAGTTTATGGGCAGGGGGCGCAGGGGGGACTGAAGCTTTCTTT. Translation gives CASSLWAGGAGGTEAFF.

This clonotype was detected a few times. The chain recombines TRBV11-2 with TRBJ2-3; TRBD2 matches 16 bases. The CDR3 is 16 amino acids. V shed 5 bases and J 4 bases; nucleotides not matched to a gene: 3. CDR1 SGHAT and CDR2 FQNNGV come from the germline V gene. The chain's CDR3 is CASSPGTSGRADTQYF. CDR3 bases: TGTGCCAGCAGCCCGGGGACTAGCGGGAGGGCAGATACGCAGTATTTT.

Details on this clonotype: Given a much more abundant clone one base away, this may be a read error. The rearrangement joins TRBV18 to TRBJ2-7; tentatively, D is TRBD2 (8 bases). V gave up 3 bases and J gave up 3 bases, with 15 bases separating them. The CDR3 consists of 15 residues. The V gene's germline CDR1 is KGHSH and CDR2 LQKENI. In DNA form, the CDR3 reads TGTGCCAGCTCACCCCCGGGGGGGACAGACTACGAGCAGTACGTC. Its translation: CASSPPGGTDYEQYV.

At least ten counts were recorded for this clonotype. The chain links TRBV6-5 to TRBJ2-5, with D unclear. CDR1 and CDR2 from the germline V gene are MNHEY and SVGAGI. The CDR3 runs to 14 residues. Trimming took 2 bases from V and 1 from J, leaving 8 bases between them. The CDR3 nucleotides are TGTGCCAGCAGTTACCCTGGCAGCCAAGAGACCCAGTACTTC. This gives the protein CASSYPGSQETQYF.

V gene TRBV6-1 combines with J gene TRBJ2-7, with D unresolved. The CDR3 length is 12 residues. V lost 6 bases, J lost 3 bases, and 9 bases lay in between. CDR1 MNHNS and CDR2 SASEGT come from the germline V gene. The CDR3 DNA sequence: TGTGCCAGCAGGAAGGACGTCTACGAGCAGTACTTC. Its translation: CASRKDVYEQYF.

This clonotype was counted only a few times. The junction departs from germline at one end; a sequencing error may be responsible. DNA of the CDR3: TGTGCCAGCAGGACACTAGCGCGCCATTACAATGAGAAGTTCTTC. Protein sequence: CASRTLARHYNEKFF. The chain recombines TRBV12-3 or TRBV12-4 with TRBJ2-1, with 7 bases identical to TRBD2. This CDR3 has 15 amino acids.

This clonotype occurred a few times. This chain joins TRBV6-2 or TRBV6-3 and TRBJ1-2, with D possibly matching TRBD1 (6 bases). Germline-derived CDR1 and CDR2 are MNHEY and SVGEGT. V was clipped by 2 bases and J by 5 bases, with 9 bases between them. The CDR3 length is 13 residues. This chain's CDR3 is CASSYGTPYGYTF. The CDR3 bases are TGTGCCAGCAGTTACGGGACACCATATGGCTACACCTTC.